This T cell receptor beta chain was documented in a study of blood T cell repertoires in COVID-19 (TCRdb year 2020). About the study as a whole: Collaborator samples came from the United States, Italy and Spain and covered acute and convalescent phases of COVID-19. The prospective study material was composed of cDNA or gDNA derived from T cells, B-cell-depleted T cells, or PBMCs. Deeply sampled blood TCRbeta repertoires from subjects exposed to, actively infected with, or recovered from COVID-19 were included in the dataset. The repertoires were released in a freely available public database meant as a resource for research on the immune response to SARS-CoV-2. The samples were drawn from two sources: the first 160 participants of the ongoing ImmuneRACE study, and 1,254 subjects contributed by 6 global collaborators. The sample metadata nearly always contained a de-identified subject ID, COVID-19 status, age in years and sex. Where HLA class I and class II types were available, the types were taken from metadata supplied by the sample provider, not from assay-based typing. Results and caveats for the whole study, not just this receptor: Clinical and demographic metadata were provided uncurated, with the amount varying by source and participant.

Taken from cysteine to phenylalanine, the CDR3 has 16 residues. The sequence is cut down to CDR3 DNA, 48 bases in frame from base 1. The germline V gene supplies CDR1 SGHRS and CDR2 YFSETQ. At the junction V is shortened by 0 bases and J by 4 bases, with 13 bases in between. TCRbeta CDR3 regions were amplified from genomic DNA by means of the immunoSEQ Assay, a bias-controlled multiplex PCR. The source study handled its data this way. The number of nucleated cells in each sample was estimated by amplification of reference gene primers within the assay. Sequence reads were collapsed and filtered to measure the absolute abundance of every unique TCRbeta CDR3 rearrangement. For each sample, productive Simpson clonality was calculated as the square root of Simpson's diversity index over productive rearrangements. TCRdb mirrors the immuneACCESS table, restricted to in-frame sequences. Some clones are absent from its copies; in checked studies, under half trace to an unresolved V gene, and the reason for the others is unknown. The DNA was the basis for D and trimming; V, J and clone size are from that table. This sample is represented by about 190,000 clones; roughly 80% of them were singletons. Clones ranked in the top ten supply under 8% of the sample.

Details on this clone: Its antigen remains unidentified. No much larger clonotype is one base removed from it; base qualities were not supplied.

Whole blood was collected in K2EDTA tubes by collaborating institutions according to the institutions' own protocols. Collaborator samples were shipped for TCRbeta analysis as frozen whole blood, isolated PBMCs, or DNA extracted from either sample type. The origin of this receptor is a man in his 60s with acute or convalescent COVID-19. The specimen sequenced was peripheral blood. The V and J segments used are TRBV5-1 and TRBJ1-4, with a tentative D gene TRBD1 over 5 matching bases. The sequenced DNA is TGCGCCAGCAGCTTGGCCGTGAGGCAGGGTAATGAAAAACTGTTTTTT. It translates as CASSLAVRQGNEKLFF. With the rest looked up from the reference TRBV5-1 and TRBJ1-4 genes rather than sequenced, the full variable domain is KAGVTQTPRYLIKTRGQQVTLSCSPISGHRSVSWYQQTPGQGLQFLFEYFSETQRNKGNFPGRFSGRQFSNSRSEMNVSTLELGDSALYLCASSLAVRQGNEKLFFGSGTQLSVL.